The present entry profiles one T cell receptor (beta chain) with its context. This sample is drawn from a study of blood T cell repertoires in COVID-19. The table came from immunoSEQ multiplex PCR; TCRdb's copy has only in-frame clones and leaves some out. The repertoire holds 110,000 or so clones, with over 75% as singletons. The specimen was peripheral blood. This receptor was obtained from a man aged 45-65 years with acute or convalescent COVID-19.

CDR3 sequence: CASSQVYGTGLEYF. CDR3 nucleotide sequence: TGTGCCAGCAGCCAAGTATACGGGACAGGGTTGGAGTACTTC. The chain employs TRBV3-1 (or the pseudogene TRBV3-2) and TRBJ2-4; 9 bases align to TRBD1. CDR1 is LGHDT, CDR2 YNNKEL, per germline (reference sequence). The CDR3 has 14 amino acids. V dropped 1 base and J dropped 14; count of bases not matched to a gene: 9.